The 4 T cell receptor beta chains given below trace back to one sample, sequenced in a study of technical replicates of blood from a few donors. Libraries were prepared by immunoSEQ multiplex PCR; TCRdb keeps only in-frame clonotypes and omits some of them. The sample comprises some 70,000 clones, 95% to 98% of which are singletons, and 0.25% to 0.35% rests with the top ten. Input material: T cells isolated from PBMCs. These receptors all come from a human donor in good health.

This clone appeared a single time. The V and J genes are TRBV6-1 and TRBJ2-7; the match to TRBD1 covers 8 bases. CDR1 and CDR2 (germline): MNHNS, SASEGT. J lost 5 bases, V lost 7 bases, and 10 bases had no gene match. CDR3 length: 14 amino acids. CDR3 loop: CASNAGGEGHEQYF. CDR3 DNA sequence: TGTGCCAGCAATGCAGGGGGCGAGGGACACGAGCAGTACTTC.

V and J are TRBV6-5 and TRBJ1-1; D ambiguous. V dropped 6 bases and J dropped 0 bases, with 11 bases sitting between them. CDR1 and CDR2 (germline): MNHEY, SVGAGI. This CDR3 comprises 14 residues. The CDR3 coding sequence is TGTGCCAGCAGCTTTGAGGGAATGAACACTGAAGCTTTCTTT. Translating gives CASSFEGMNTEAFF.

The chain couples TRBV7-8 to TRBJ2-7; D remains unclear. This CDR3 is 15 amino acids long. With 0 bases removed from V and 0 bases from J, the gap between germline ends came to 9 bases. CDR1 and CDR2 (germline): SGHVS, FQNEAQ. CDR3 region: CASSLASASSYEQYF. CDR3 DNA: TGTGCCAGCAGCTTAGCGTCGGCTAGCTCCTACGAGCAGTACTTC.

This chain joins TRBV11-2 and TRBJ2-5; TRBD1 aligns across 7 bases. V was clipped by 5 bases and J by 4 bases; unmatched bases: 7. The V gene's germline CDR1 is SGHAT and CDR2 FQNNGV. The CDR3 consists of 14 residues. The CDR3: CASSQARTGETQYF. CDR3 bases: TGTGCCAGCAGCCAAGCAAGGACAGGAGAGACCCAGTACTTC.